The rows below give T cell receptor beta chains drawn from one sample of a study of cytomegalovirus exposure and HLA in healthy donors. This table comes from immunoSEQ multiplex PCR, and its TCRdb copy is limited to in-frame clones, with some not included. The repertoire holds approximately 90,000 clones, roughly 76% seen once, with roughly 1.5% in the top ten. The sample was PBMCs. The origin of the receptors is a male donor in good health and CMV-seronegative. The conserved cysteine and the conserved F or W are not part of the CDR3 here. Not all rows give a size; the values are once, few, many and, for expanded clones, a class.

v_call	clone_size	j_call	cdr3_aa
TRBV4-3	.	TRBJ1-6	ASSPETGRNSPLH
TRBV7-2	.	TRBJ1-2	ASSLDAGQGVVYGYT
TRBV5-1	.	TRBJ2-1	ASSFGTGGIDEQF
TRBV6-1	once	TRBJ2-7	ASSETGWSSYEQY
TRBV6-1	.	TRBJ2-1	ASKSGGNEQF
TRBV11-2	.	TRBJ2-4	ASSSGDIQY
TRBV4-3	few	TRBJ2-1	ASSLGGLEYNEQF
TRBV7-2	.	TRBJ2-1	ASSFGDRAEQF
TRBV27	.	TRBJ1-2	ASRHGGEGGYT
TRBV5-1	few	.	ASSSLDSLYYEQY